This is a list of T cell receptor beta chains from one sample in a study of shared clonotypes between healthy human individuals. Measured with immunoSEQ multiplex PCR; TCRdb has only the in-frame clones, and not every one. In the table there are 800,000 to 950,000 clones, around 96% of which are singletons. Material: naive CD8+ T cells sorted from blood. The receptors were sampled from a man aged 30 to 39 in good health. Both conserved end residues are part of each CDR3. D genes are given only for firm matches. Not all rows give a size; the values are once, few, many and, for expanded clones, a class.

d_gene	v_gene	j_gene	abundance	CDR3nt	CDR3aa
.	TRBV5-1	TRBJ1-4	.	TGCGCCAGCAGCTTGGGGGACTGGGAGGAAAAACTGTTTTTT	CASSLGDWEEKLFF
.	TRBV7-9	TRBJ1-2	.	TGTGCCAGCAGCCCCACCCGGACATTCCCGTCGACGGATGGCTACACCTTC	CASSPTRTFPSTDGYTF
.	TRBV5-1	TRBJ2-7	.	TGCGCCAGCAGCTCAGGACAGTTCTACGAGCAGTACTTC	CASSSGQFYEQYF
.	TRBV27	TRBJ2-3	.	TGTGCCAGCAGTGAAGGATACTCCACAGATACGCAGTATTTT	CASSEGYSTDTQYF
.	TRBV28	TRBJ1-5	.	TGTGCCAGCAGTCTAGTGTGGGATGGCAATCAGCCCCAGCATTTT	CASSLVWDGNQPQHF
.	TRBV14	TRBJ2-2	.	TGTGCCAGCAGCCAAGATCGGCCTATCCGGGGTGCGGAGCTGTTTTTT	CASSQDRPIRGAELFF
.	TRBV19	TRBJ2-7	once	TGTGCCAGTAGTTTTGTTTCGGCTGACTACGAGCAGTACTTC	CASSFVSADYEQYF
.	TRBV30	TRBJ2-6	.	TGTGCCTGGAGTCTGGGGCAACGCTCTGGGGCCAACGTCCTGACTTTC	CAWSLGQRSGANVLTF
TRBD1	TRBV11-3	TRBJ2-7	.	TGTGCCAGCAGCTCGAGGGGACAGGGCTACGAGCAGTACTTC	CASSSRGQGYEQYF
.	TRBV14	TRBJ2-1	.	TGTGCCAGCAGCCAACTTGACTCGGGTTTGGGAGTTTTTTCCTACAATGAGCAGTTCTTC	CASSQLDSGLGVFSYNEQFF
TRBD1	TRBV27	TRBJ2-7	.	TGTGCCAGCAGTTACAGGGGTAAATACGAGCAGTACTTC	CASSYRGKYEQYF
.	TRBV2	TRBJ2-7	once	TGTGCCAGCAGACAACTGAGCTCCTACGAGCAGTACTTC	CASRQLSSYEQYF
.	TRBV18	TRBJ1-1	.	TGTGCCAGCTCACCCGCGAACACTGAAGCTTTCTTT	CASSPANTEAFF
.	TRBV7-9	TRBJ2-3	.	TGTGCCAGCAGCACGACAGAATACACAGATACGCAGTATTTT	CASSTTEYTDTQYF
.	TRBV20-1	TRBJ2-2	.	TGCAGTGCTAGGAGTTTCGGGGAGCTGTTTTTT	CSARSFGELFF
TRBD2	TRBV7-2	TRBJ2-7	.	TGTGCCAGCAGCTTGGGACTAGCGACCTACGAGCAGTACTTC	CASSLGLATYEQYF
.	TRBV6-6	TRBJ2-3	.	TGTGCCAGCCGGGCAGATACGCAGTATTTT	CASRADTQYF
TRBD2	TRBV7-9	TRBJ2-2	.	TGTGCCAGCAGCCTTGGACTAGCAGTCGGGGAGCTGTTTTTT	CASSLGLAVGELFF
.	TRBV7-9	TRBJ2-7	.	TGTGCCAGCAGCTTGGGATTTGGGAACTACGAGCAGTACTTC	CASSLGFGNYEQYF
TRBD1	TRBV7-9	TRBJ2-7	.	TGTGCCAGCAGCTTAGGGGACAGTGACGAGCAGTACTTC	CASSLGDSDEQYF
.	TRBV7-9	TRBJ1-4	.	TGTGCCAGCAGCCCCCTTACCGGGCTTAATGAAAAACTGTTTTTT	CASSPLTGLNEKLFF
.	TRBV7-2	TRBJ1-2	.	TGTGCCAGCAGTTTTAGCGGGGGGGTGAGGTATGGCTACACCTTC	CASSFSGGVRYGYTF
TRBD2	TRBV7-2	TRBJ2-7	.	TGTGCCAGCAGCTCAGAGACTAGCGGGAGAGAGTACGAGCAGTACTTC	CASSSETSGREYEQYF
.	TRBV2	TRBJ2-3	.	TGTGCCAGCATCGGGGTTTCTATGCGGGATACGCAGTATTTT	CASIGVSMRDTQYF